This T cell receptor beta chain came from a study of shared clonotypes between healthy human individuals. The wider study: Per donor, CD8 memory used one plate, CD8 naive used two, CD4 memory used three and CD4 naive used three. Study-wide results and limits: Since donors were few, the genetic and exposure-history diversity represented was limited.

The CDR3 sequence is 11 residues long. Germline lookup yields CDR1 SSHAT and CDR2 FNYEAQ (reference sequence). CD8 cells classed as naive were CD45RO-negative and positively selected for CCR7, excluding terminally differentiated effector memory CD45RA+ cells. The table lists this clone with a count of one. The antigen is not known. One junction end does not reproduce the germline sequence, and a read error may be involved. In the original workflow: ImmunoSEQ junction-only sequences lacked quality scores, so their filtering differed. TCRdb's table, derived via immunoSEQ multiplex PCR, lists solely in-frame clones and lacks some. Clone size and V and J calls were adopted from that table, with D and trimming inferred from the DNA. The sample includes some 2 million clones, about 95% of them seen just once.

The V and J genes are TRBV7-7 and TRBJ2-5, with unresolved D. The source material was naive CD8+ T cells sorted from blood. The receptor was derived from a man aged 18 to 29 in good health. The CDR3 spells CASSQGETQYF. DNA of the CDR3: TGTGCTAGCAGCCAAGGAGAGACCCAGTACTTC. Based on the CDR3 plus reference TRBV7-7 and TRBJ2-5, the full variable domain is GAGVSQSPRYKVTKRGQDVTLRCDPISSHATLYWYQQALGQGPEFLTYFNYEAQPDKSGLPSDRFSAERPEGSISTLTIQRTEQRDSAMYRCASSQGETQYFGPGTRLLVL.